These T cell receptor beta chains were read from a single sample in a study of blood T cell repertoires in COVID-19. The repertoire was sequenced with immunoSEQ multiplex PCR; TCRdb's copy has only in-frame clones and lacks some. Of a few hundred thousand clones listed, about 83% were seen once; the top ten hold 10%. Sequenced material: PBMCs or T cells enriched from blood (not recorded which). These receptors were collected from a woman aged 50 to 60 who had recovered from COVID-19. Each CDR3 is given with its conserved first and last residue. A D gene is named only where the DNA matches it firmly. The size of a clone is reported for some rows only, either as once, few or many, or as a class for expanded clones.

abundance: few
v_gene: TRBV19
d_gene: .
j_gene: TRBJ2-6
CDR3nt: TGTGCCAGTAGTGCGCGTCGGGGGTCTGGGGCCAACGTCCTGACTTTC
CDR3aa: CASSARRGSGANVLTF

abundance: .
v_gene: TRBV19
d_gene: .
j_gene: TRBJ1-1
CDR3nt: TGTGCCAGTACCTACCCCCCCGTTGGAGCTTTCTTT
CDR3aa: CASTYPPVGAFF

abundance: .
v_gene: TRBV25-1
d_gene: TRBD1
j_gene: TRBJ2-2
CDR3nt: TGTGCCAGCAGTGATGTAAAGGACAGGGAGATTTCCGGGGAGCTGTTTTTT
CDR3aa: CASSDVKDREISGELFF

abundance: .
v_gene: TRBV7-8
d_gene: TRBD1
j_gene: TRBJ1-6
CDR3nt: TGTGCCAGCAGCCCGACGCGGACAGGGGGCAATTCACCCCTCCACTTT
CDR3aa: CASSPTRTGGNSPLHF

abundance: once
v_gene: TRBV25-1
d_gene: .
j_gene: TRBJ2-2
CDR3nt: TGTGCCAGCAGTGAAGGGCCGCCGGCCACGAACACCGGGGAGCTGTTTTTT
CDR3aa: CASSEGPPATNTGELFF

abundance: .
v_gene: TRBV5-1
d_gene: .
j_gene: TRBJ2-3
CDR3nt: TGCGCCAGCAGCTTGTCAGGGATTCGCACAGATACGCAGTATTTT
CDR3aa: CASSLSGIRTDTQYF

abundance: once
v_gene: TRBV27
d_gene: TRBD2
j_gene: TRBJ2-7
CDR3nt: TGTGCCAGCAGTCGGAGCGGGACTAGCGGGGGGTCCTTTAACTACGAGCAGTACTTC
CDR3aa: CASSRSGTSGGSFNYEQYF

abundance: .
v_gene: TRBV7-9
d_gene: TRBD1
j_gene: TRBJ1-1
CDR3nt: TGTGCCAGCGAAAGGAGGACAGGGGGCAGGGGCACTGAAGCTTTCTTT
CDR3aa: CASERRTGGRGTEAFF

abundance: .
v_gene: TRBV5-1
d_gene: .
j_gene: TRBJ1-1
CDR3nt: TGCGCCAGCAGCTTGACAGGTTGGGACACTGAAGCTTTCTTT
CDR3aa: CASSLTGWDTEAFF

abundance: .
v_gene: TRBV10-3
d_gene: TRBD1
j_gene: TRBJ1-4
CDR3nt: TGTGCCATCAGGCCGGGACAGGGCGCTAATGAAAAACTGTTTTTT
CDR3aa: CAIRPGQGANEKLFF

abundance: .
v_gene: TRBV4-2
d_gene: TRBD2
j_gene: TRBJ2-1
CDR3nt: TGTGCCAGCAGCCCCGGTGGTAGCGGGCCAAGCTCCTACAATGAGCAGTTCTTC
CDR3aa: CASSPGGSGPSSYNEQFF

abundance: .
v_gene: TRBV27
d_gene: TRBD1
j_gene: TRBJ1-6
CDR3nt: TGTGCCAGCAGTCTAAGAGGGAAGACAGGGCTTGATAATTCACCCCTCCACTTT
CDR3aa: CASSLRGKTGLDNSPLHF

abundance: once
v_gene: TRBV28
d_gene: .
j_gene: TRBJ1-4
CDR3nt: TGTGCCAGCAGTCCCGCGGGGTGGGCAACTAATGAAAAACTGTTTTTT
CDR3aa: CASSPAGWATNEKLFF

abundance: once
v_gene: TRBV30
d_gene: TRBD1
j_gene: TRBJ1-5
CDR3nt: TGTGCCTGGAGTAAACCCGGGGACAGGCAAAATCAGCCCCAGCATTTT
CDR3aa: CAWSKPGDRQNQPQHF

abundance: .
v_gene: TRBV5-5
d_gene: TRBD1
j_gene: TRBJ1-2
CDR3nt: TGTGCCAGCAGCTTGGTTTCGACAGGGGGGAATGGCTACACCTTC
CDR3aa: CASSLVSTGGNGYTF

abundance: .
v_gene: TRBV10-3
d_gene: .
j_gene: TRBJ2-2
CDR3nt: TGTGCCATCAGTGGATCAGGTACCACCGGGGAGCTGTTTTTT
CDR3aa: CAISGSGTTGELFF

abundance: .
v_gene: TRBV28
d_gene: TRBD1
j_gene: TRBJ1-2
CDR3nt: TGTGCCAGCAGTGACAGGGGGTGGGCCGACTATGGCTACACCTTC
CDR3aa: CASSDRGWADYGYTF

abundance: .
v_gene: TRBV9
d_gene: .
j_gene: TRBJ1-6
CDR3nt: TGTGCCAGTGGGGCCCTGTTTGGTTCACCCCTCCACTTT
CDR3aa: CASGALFGSPLHF

abundance: .
v_gene: TRBV9
d_gene: TRBD1
j_gene: TRBJ1-3
CDR3nt: TGTGCCAGCAGCGGAGGGACAGGGGGCCCTTCTGGTCGGAACACCATATATTTT
CDR3aa: CASSGGTGGPSGRNTIYF

abundance: .
v_gene: TRBV1
d_gene: .
j_gene: TRBJ1-2
CDR3nt: TGCACAGGAGAGAGGCGGGACGGACCTGGCTACACCTTC
CDR3aa: CTGERRDGPGYTF

abundance: once
v_gene: TRBV4-3
d_gene: .
j_gene: TRBJ1-2
CDR3nt: TGCGCCAGCCGCCCGAGGGTAGACACCTCTAACTATGGCTACACCTTC
CDR3aa: CASRPRVDTSNYGYTF

abundance: once
v_gene: TRBV13
d_gene: .
j_gene: TRBJ2-2
CDR3nt: TGTGCCAGCAGCTTAGGGGAGGGGACCGGGGAGCTGTTTTTT
CDR3aa: CASSLGEGTGELFF

abundance: .
v_gene: TRBV2
d_gene: .
j_gene: TRBJ2-7
CDR3nt: TGTGCCAGCAGTGTACAGGCATCCTACGAGCAGTACTTC
CDR3aa: CASSVQASYEQYF

abundance: .
v_gene: TRBV28
d_gene: .
j_gene: TRBJ1-5
CDR3nt: TGTGCCAGCAGTTTAACAGGTTATAGCAATCAGCCCCAGCATTTT
CDR3aa: CASSLTGYSNQPQHF

abundance: .
v_gene: TRBV5-1
d_gene: .
j_gene: TRBJ2-2
CDR3nt: TGCGCCAGCAGGATCCGGGCAGGGATAAACACCGGGGAGCTGTTTTTT
CDR3aa: CASRIRAGINTGELFF

abundance: .
v_gene: TRBV10-2
d_gene: TRBD2
j_gene: TRBJ2-3
CDR3nt: TGCGCCAGCAGGCCCCCCCAAGCGGGGAGAGATACGCAGTATTTT
CDR3aa: CASRPPQAGRDTQYF

abundance: .
v_gene: TRBV19
d_gene: .
j_gene: TRBJ1-6
CDR3nt: TGTGCCAGTTCAGACAGCCGGAATTCACCCCTCCACTTT
CDR3aa: CASSDSRNSPLHF

abundance: .
v_gene: TRBV30
d_gene: TRBD1
j_gene: TRBJ2-3
CDR3nt: TGTGCCTCTACAGGGGGCGGCGTCACAGATACGCAGTATTTT
CDR3aa: CASTGGGVTDTQYF

abundance: .
v_gene: TRBV2
d_gene: .
j_gene: TRBJ1-5
CDR3nt: TGTGCCAGCAGTGAAGCTCCAGGGTTCAATCAGCCCCAGCATTTT
CDR3aa: CASSEAPGFNQPQHF

abundance: .
v_gene: TRBV5-8
d_gene: TRBD1
j_gene: TRBJ1-4
CDR3nt: TGTGCCAGCAGCTGGAGATCCCCGGGACAGGGGGGAGCTAATGAAAAACTGTTTTTT
CDR3aa: CASSWRSPGQGGANEKLFF

abundance: .
v_gene: TRBV11-2
d_gene: .
j_gene: TRBJ2-1
CDR3nt: TGTGCCAGCAGCCCACAAGCGGCCAGCTCCTACAATGAGCAGTTCTTC
CDR3aa: CASSPQAASSYNEQFF

abundance: .
v_gene: TRBV10-3
d_gene: .
j_gene: TRBJ2-3
CDR3nt: TGTGCCATCAGTGAGTCCAGCGACACAGATACGCAGTATTTT
CDR3aa: CAISESSDTDTQYF

abundance: once
v_gene: TRBV3-1/TRBV3-2
d_gene: .
j_gene: TRBJ2-7
CDR3nt: TGTGCCAGCAGCCGCCGGGACCGGGAGTACGAGCAGTACTTC
CDR3aa: CASSRRDREYEQYF

abundance: few
v_gene: TRBV2
d_gene: .
j_gene: TRBJ2-3
CDR3nt: TGTGCCAGCAGTCCTTACCTGACAGGAGATACGCAGTATTTT
CDR3aa: CASSPYLTGDTQYF

abundance: .
v_gene: TRBV6-1
d_gene: .
j_gene: TRBJ2-5
CDR3nt: TGTGCCAGCAGTGAGGCGGGGGCGAAGACCCAGTACTTC
CDR3aa: CASSEAGAKTQYF

abundance: .
v_gene: TRBV4-1
d_gene: .
j_gene: TRBJ1-3
CDR3nt: TGCGCCAGCAGCCAAGATGGGGGGGCTCGTGGAAACACCATATATTTT
CDR3aa: CASSQDGGARGNTIYF

abundance: .
v_gene: TRBV19
d_gene: TRBD1
j_gene: TRBJ2-7
CDR3nt: TGTGCCAGTAGTATTGTGGGACAGGGGACCTACGAGCAGTACTTC
CDR3aa: CASSIVGQGTYEQYF

abundance: .
v_gene: TRBV4-3
d_gene: .
j_gene: TRBJ1-3
CDR3nt: TGCGCCAGCAGCCAGGGACAAGCCTCTGGAAACACCATATATTTT
CDR3aa: CASSQGQASGNTIYF

abundance: once
v_gene: TRBV5-1
d_gene: TRBD1
j_gene: TRBJ2-3
CDR3nt: TGCGCCAGCAGCTTCGACAGGGGACCCACAGATACGCAGTATTTT
CDR3aa: CASSFDRGPTDTQYF

abundance: .
v_gene: TRBV7-2
d_gene: TRBD2
j_gene: TRBJ2-7
CDR3nt: TGTGCCAGCAGCTTAGCGCTCAAGCGGGGGGAGACCTACGAGCAGTACTTC
CDR3aa: CASSLALKRGETYEQYF

abundance: .
v_gene: TRBV28
d_gene: TRBD2
j_gene: TRBJ2-3
CDR3nt: TGTGCCAGCAGTCGCGGGGGGCTCGGAGATACGCAGTATTTT
CDR3aa: CASSRGGLGDTQYF

abundance: .
v_gene: TRBV7-8
d_gene: TRBD1
j_gene: TRBJ2-6
CDR3nt: TGTGCCAGCAGCTTAGGGGGACAGTTCTTCTCTGGGGCCAACGTCCTGACTTTC
CDR3aa: CASSLGGQFFSGANVLTF

abundance: .
v_gene: TRBV19
d_gene: TRBD1
j_gene: TRBJ2-5
CDR3nt: TGTGCCAGTAGCTGGAGGGGCAGGGGGCTGGAAGAGACCCAGTACTTC
CDR3aa: CASSWRGRGLEETQYF

abundance: .
v_gene: TRBV10-3
d_gene: .
j_gene: TRBJ1-2
CDR3nt: TGTGCCATCAGTGACCGAGACTATGGCTACACCTTC
CDR3aa: CAISDRDYGYTF

abundance: .
v_gene: TRBV30
d_gene: .
j_gene: TRBJ1-1
CDR3nt: TGTGCCTGGAGTTCAGGGCCAGGGGTGGGACCTTTCTTT
CDR3aa: CAWSSGPGVGPFF

abundance: .
v_gene: TRBV5-1
d_gene: TRBD1
j_gene: TRBJ1-1
CDR3nt: TGCGCCAGCAGCTCTCGAGGACAGGTCACCGAAGCTTTCTTT
CDR3aa: CASSSRGQVTEAFF

abundance: .
v_gene: TRBV5-8
d_gene: .
j_gene: TRBJ1-3
CDR3nt: TGTGCCAGCAGCCACATTCAGGGAGGGAACACCATATATTTT
CDR3aa: CASSHIQGGNTIYF

abundance: .
v_gene: TRBV5-1
d_gene: .
j_gene: TRBJ1-1
CDR3nt: TGCGCCAGCAGCTTGGTGCAGGCGAACACTGAAGCTTTCTTT
CDR3aa: CASSLVQANTEAFF

abundance: once
v_gene: TRBV19
d_gene: .
j_gene: TRBJ1-4
CDR3nt: TGTGCCAGTAGTCGCCATGAGGGATCGGCAACTAATGAAAAACTGTTTTTT
CDR3aa: CASSRHEGSATNEKLFF

abundance: .
v_gene: TRBV6-5
d_gene: TRBD2
j_gene: TRBJ2-7
CDR3nt: TGTGCCAGCAGGATTAGCGGGGAAGCCGAGCAGTACTTC
CDR3aa: CASRISGEAEQYF

abundance: .
v_gene: TRBV2
d_gene: .
j_gene: TRBJ1-5
CDR3nt: TGTGCCAGCAGTGAAGCGCTTAGGGGAAACGGTCAGCCCCAGCATTTT
CDR3aa: CASSEALRGNGQPQHF

abundance: .
v_gene: TRBV10-2
d_gene: .
j_gene: TRBJ1-4
CDR3nt: TGCGCCAGCAGTGAGTGGTCCTTAACTCCCGGGAATGAAAAACTGTTTTTT
CDR3aa: CASSEWSLTPGNEKLFF

abundance: few
v_gene: TRBV9
d_gene: .
j_gene: TRBJ1-4
CDR3nt: TGTGCCAGCAGCGAAGGAGGAACTAATGAAAAACTGTTTTTT
CDR3aa: CASSEGGTNEKLFF

abundance: .
v_gene: TRBV29-1
d_gene: .
j_gene: TRBJ2-2
CDR3nt: TGCAGCGTCCAATACGGTACCGGGGAGCTGTTTTTT
CDR3aa: CSVQYGTGELFF

abundance: .
v_gene: TRBV7-2
d_gene: .
j_gene: TRBJ1-6
CDR3nt: TGTGCCAGCAGCCCACAGGAGATACCCCTCCACTTT
CDR3aa: CASSPQEIPLHF